These T cell receptor beta chains were read from a single sample in a study of breast tumors, draining lymph nodes, adjacent tissues. MiXCR, run by TCRdb on the multiplex PCR reads, gives a single entry per CDR3 protein. The repertoire consists of tens of thousands of distinct CDR3 sequences, with about 20% occurring once and the leading ten covering 2% to 2.5%. The specimen sequenced was axillary lymph node tissue. Source of these receptors: a female donor with breast cancer. Some clones in this sample may be carry-over from other donors' samples. Both conserved end residues are part of each CDR3. A D gene is named only where the DNA matches it firmly. Clone size is stated in some rows and not others, as once, few, many or a class when expanded.

clone size	D gene	V gene	J gene	CDR3 DNA	CDR3 protein
-	TRBD1	TRBV28	TRBJ2-3	TGTGCCAGCGGGGACAGCCGCACAGATACGCGGTATTTT	CASGDSRTDTRYF
many	-	TRBV24-1	TRBJ1-5	TGTGCCACCATAAAGGCCCGGCCCATCAGGCAGCCCCAGCATTTT	CATIKARPIRQPQHF
-	-	TRBV11-2	TRBJ1-1	TGTGCCAGCAGCCCCACAGGGTTCTCAGGCGCTGAAGCTTTCTTT	CASSPTGFSGAEAFF
many	-	TRBV20-1	TRBJ2-7	TGCAGTGCTAGGGGGCATGCGGACTACGAGCAGTACTTC	CSARGHADYEQYF
many	-	TRBV7-9	TRBJ1-2	TGTGCCAGCAGCTTAGTCTATGGCTACACCTTC	CASSLVYGYTF
many	-	TRBV7-9	TRBJ2-7	TGTGCCAGCTCTACCTCCTTCGAGCAGTACTTC	CASSTSFEQYF
many	-	TRBV5-1	TRBJ2-3	TGCGCCAGCAGCCCCGGGGGCAGCACAGATACGCAGTATTTT	CASSPGGSTDTQYF
many	-	TRBV6-2/TRBV6-3	TRBJ2-2	TGTGCCAGTCTAGACTCAAACACCGGGGAGCTGTTTTTT	CASLDSNTGELFF
many	-	TRBV7-4	TRBJ2-3	TGTGCCAGCAGCCGACTCCTCTACGGGCCAGATACGCAGTATTTT	CASSRLLYGPDTQYF
many	TRBD1	TRBV4-1	TRBJ2-7	TGCGCCAGCAGCCAAGTGGACAGGGTCCTTCGCGAGCAGTACTTC	CASSQVDRVLREQYF
many	-	TRBV10-3	TRBJ1-2	TGTGCCATCAGAGACTCGGGACGGACGAGGTGGGGCTACACCTTC	CAIRDSGRTRWGYTF
many	-	TRBV7-2	TRBJ2-1	TGTGCCAGCAGCTTATTAGCGGATAGCTCCTACAATGAGCAGTTCTTC	CASSLLADSSYNEQFF
many	-	TRBV20-1	TRBJ2-1	TGCAGTGCTAGAGATCATGGGGGGTACAATGAGCAGTTCTTC	CSARDHGGYNEQFF
few	TRBD1	TRBV11-3	TRBJ2-1	TGTGCCAGCAGCTTAACACAGGGGGCCGGTGAGCAGTTCTTC	CASSLTQGAGEQFF
many	-	TRBV5-8	TRBJ1-2	TGTGCCAGCAGTTACGACAGAAACTATGGCTACACCTTC	CASSYDRNYGYTF
many	-	TRBV4-3	TRBJ2-1	TGCGCCAGCAGCCAAAGCTACGGAGGAACCAATGAGCAGTTCTTC	CASSQSYGGTNEQFF
-	-	TRBV28	TRBJ1-6	TGTGCCAGCAGTTTAGAACGTTGGGATTCACCCCTCCACTTT	CASSLERWDSPLHF
many	TRBD1	TRBV6-5	TRBJ1-6	TGTGCCAGCAGTGCAAGGGACAGTTCGAATTCACCCCTCCACTTT	CASSARDSSNSPLHF
many	TRBD1	TRBV5-6	TRBJ2-2	TGTGCCAGCAGCTCTGGGACAGCCTGGAACACCGGGGAGCTGTTTTTT	CASSSGTAWNTGELFF
many	-	TRBV6-5	TRBJ1-2	TGTGCCAGCAGTCGGGACTACAACTATGGCTACACCTTC	CASSRDYNYGYTF
many	-	TRBV5-6	TRBJ1-6	TGTGCCAGCAGCCTGCGCGGGGTACCCCTCCACTTT	CASSLRGVPLHF
many	TRBD2	TRBV6-6	TRBJ2-7	TGTGCCAGCAGTTCTATCGGGACTAGCGGGGGGTCTCCCTACGAGCAGTACTTC	CASSSIGTSGGSPYEQYF
many	-	TRBV27	TRBJ2-7	TGTGCCAGCAGTTTATCGTGGGGGGAGCAGTACTTC	CASSLSWGEQYF
-	-	TRBV6-2/TRBV6-3	TRBJ1-2	TGTGCCAGCAGCGCAACCCTCAAGAGGAACTATGGCTACACCTTC	CASSATLKRNYGYTF
-	-	TRBV6-1	TRBJ1-1	TGTGCCAGCAGTGAGCAAACGAGTGAAGCTTTCTTT	CASSEQTSEAFF
many	-	TRBV27	TRBJ1-2	TGTGCCAGCAGTTTACTACCTTACTATGGCTACACCTTC	CASSLLPYYGYTF
many	TRBD2	TRBV20-1	TRBJ2-7	TGCAGTGCTATCTGGGACTATCCCTCCTACGAGCAGTACTTC	CSAIWDYPSYEQYF
many	-	TRBV10-3	TRBJ1-2	TGTGCCATCAGTGGACCATCGAAGGATGGCTACACCTTC	CAISGPSKDGYTF
many	-	TRBV12-3/TRBV12-4	TRBJ1-3	TGTGCCAGCAGCACCGGGCCCCTAAACACCATATATTTT	CASSTGPLNTIYF
many	-	TRBV15	TRBJ2-1	TGTGCCACCAGCAGAGACTTGACTAGGCATGGTGAGCAGTTCTTC	CATSRDLTRHGEQFF
many	-	TRBV7-9	TRBJ1-6	TGTGCCAGCAGCTTAAGCGCCAGGAATTCACCCCTCCACTTT	CASSLSARNSPLHF
-	-	TRBV3-1	TRBJ2-5	TGTGCCAGCAGCCAAGATGCAGGGTGGACCCAAGAGACCCAGTACTTC	CASSQDAGWTQETQYF
many	TRBD2	TRBV6-5	TRBJ2-7	TGTGCCAGCAGTTGGGGGGGTGAGCAGTACTTC	CASSWGGEQYF
many	-	TRBV15	TRBJ2-7	TGTGCCACCAGCAGAGGGGGCGAGGGGTTTGCCTACGAGCAGTACTTC	CATSRGGEGFAYEQYF
many	TRBD2	TRBV19	TRBJ2-1	TGTGCCAGCTCCATAGCGGGGCACGACAATGAGCAGTTCTTC	CASSIAGHDNEQFF
many	-	TRBV11-3	TRBJ2-7	TGTGCCAGCAGCTTAGACACCTGGGCCGAGCAGTACTTC	CASSLDTWAEQYF
many	TRBD2	TRBV5-4	TRBJ2-1	TGTGCCAGCAGCTCCAGGACTAGCGCTTCGTTGGACAATGAGCAGTTCTTC	CASSSRTSASLDNEQFF
many	-	TRBV20-1	TRBJ2-1	TGCAGTGCTAGACCGGTGTACAATGAGCAGTTCTTC	CSARPVYNEQFF
many	TRBD1	TRBV20-1	TRBJ1-6	TGCAGTGCTAGGGACCAGGGGGGAACTAGTTCACCCCTCCACTTT	CSARDQGGTSSPLHF
many	-	TRBV7-2	TRBJ2-2	TGTGCCAGCAGCTTCACCGGGGCCCCGAACACCGGGGAGCTGTTTTTT	CASSFTGAPNTGELFF
many	-	TRBV6-5	TRBJ2-1	TGTGCCAGCAGTTACTCGAGTAGGGGGACCCGCCGCAATGAGCAGTTCTTC	CASSYSSRGTRRNEQFF
many	-	TRBV11-2	TRBJ2-5	TGTGCCAGCAGCTTCGTCCGGAAAGAGACCCAGTACTTC	CASSFVRKETQYF
many	-	TRBV4-3	TRBJ2-1	TGCGCCAGCAGCCAAAGGGTGGGGTCCGATGAGCAGTTCTTC	CASSQRVGSDEQFF
many	-	TRBV7-9	TRBJ2-2	TGTGCCAGCAGCTTCAGCGGCTCCGGGGAGCTGTTTTTT	CASSFSGSGELFF
-	-	TRBV3-1	TRBJ2-4	TGTGCCAGCAGCCAAGCCCGTAGCTGGGGGGACATTCAGTACTTC	CASSQARSWGDIQYF
many	TRBD1	TRBV7-8	TRBJ2-5	TGTGCCAGCAGCCCCGACCCGACAGGGTTGGAGACCCAGTACTTC	CASSPDPTGLETQYF
once	TRBD1	TRBV28	TRBJ1-5	TGTGCCAGCAGTGCCTGGGACAGGGGGTTCTCTCAGCCCCAGCATTTT	CASSAWDRGFSQPQHF
-	-	TRBV12-3/TRBV12-4	TRBJ1-5	TGTGCCAGCAGGCCACACTCAGGGGACAATCAGCCCCAGCATTTT	CASRPHSGDNQPQHF
many	-	TRBV7-3	TRBJ1-5	TGTGCCAGCACCCCCCCGGGGACACCAAATCAGCCCCAGCATTTT	CASTPPGTPNQPQHF
many	TRBD2	TRBV13	TRBJ2-5	TGTGCCAGCAGCTTATCTGGGAGAGCGGGGGTGGAGACCCAGTACTTC	CASSLSGRAGVETQYF
many	-	TRBV7-2	TRBJ1-3	TGTGCCAGCAGCTTAGTCGCAGCACAGAAATCTGGAAACACCATATATTTT	CASSLVAAQKSGNTIYF
-	-	TRBV7-9	TRBJ2-1	TGTGCCGGCAGACCGGGACTTCCCACCGTGGAGCAGTTCTTC	CAGRPGLPTVEQFF
few	TRBD2	TRBV30	TRBJ2-3	TGTGCCTGGAGTCTTACTAGCGGGTACACAGATACGCAGTATTTT	CAWSLTSGYTDTQYF
-	-	TRBV19	TRBJ1-1	TGTGCCAGTAGTTTTGTAGGGTCCAACACTGAAGCTTTCTTT	CASSFVGSNTEAFF
many	-	TRBV2	TRBJ2-5	TGTGCCAGCAGTGAAACGGGGATTGAACAAGAGACCCAGTACTTC	CASSETGIEQETQYF
many	-	TRBV28	TRBJ2-3	TGTGCCAGCAGTTTCACAACAGATACGCAGTATTTT	CASSFTTDTQYF
many	TRBD2	TRBV6-2/TRBV6-3	TRBJ2-5	TGTGCCAGCAGCCCCGCCCGAGGGAGGGCAGAGACCCAGTACTTC	CASSPARGRAETQYF